This paragraph covers one TCR beta chain sequence. What it recognizes is unknown. Libraries were prepared by immunoSEQ multiplex PCR; TCRdb keeps only in-frame clonotypes and omits some of them. The repertoire holds 130,000 to 150,000 clones, with about 92% as singletons. The record originates from a study of T cell responses to AZD1222 COVID-19 vaccine. Study at large: Analyses pooled second doses at about 4 or about 12 weeks. The study, taken as a whole, reports: White British people made up most donors, females outnumbered males, and clonal diversity was possibly underestimated.

The CDR3 runs 13 residues. Trimming stripped 0 bases from V and 5 bases from J, with 8 bases between. The germline gives CDR1 SGDLS, CDR2 YYNGEE. The origin of this receptor is an adult in good health. The rearrangement joins TRBV9 to TRBJ2-5; D gene ambiguous. The sample was peripheral blood, taken on day 0 of AZD1222 vaccination. The CDR3 DNA sequence: TGTGCCAGCAGCGTAGACGTTCAGGAGACCCAGTACTTC. Residues: CASSVDVQETQYF.